This TCR beta chain was identified during a study of blood T cell repertoires in COVID-19. Study background: Spain, Italy and the United States supplied samples that represented acute and convalescent COVID-19. PBMCs, B-cell-depleted T cells, or T cells were the source of the cDNA or gDNA that made up the material.

Per the original methods: Scientists estimated how many nucleated cells there were by amplifying reference gene primers. Libraries were prepared by immunoSEQ multiplex PCR; TCRdb keeps only in-frame clonotypes and omits some of them. V, J and clone size reflect that table, while D and trimming were determined from the DNA. The sample consists of over 150,000 clones, 82% of them appearing once. The length of the CDR3 is 14 residues. Deletions cut 5 bases from V and 2 bases from J, with 11 bases between. Germline values: CDR1 MNHEY, CDR2 SVGAGI. The clonotype comes from a human donor with acute or convalescent COVID-19. The donor label of this sample is uncertain. V and J are TRBV6-5 and TRBJ2-3; tentative D call: TRBD2 (6 bases). The specimen was peripheral blood. The CDR3 DNA reads TGTGCCAGCAGTATCGCGGGAAACACAGATACGCAGTATTTT. Its translation is CASSIAGNTDTQYF.